One and the same sample provided the 7 T cell receptor beta chains below, sequenced in a study of CD8+CD57+ T cells in acquired aplastic anemia. Investigators profiled TCR beta VDJ and CDR3 from genomic DNA template. TCRdb used MiXCR to reprocess the reads, holding one entry per CDR3 protein. The sample consists of hundreds of thousands of distinct CDR3 sequences, 65% to 80% of them appearing once. The specimen sequenced was sorted CD4+, CD8+, or CD8+CD57+ T cells (not recorded which) from PBMCs. These receptors were obtained from a human donor in good health, serving as a control.

V is TRBV20-1 and J is TRBJ1-1; D is uncertain. CDR3 size: 14 residues. Germline V gene sequence: CDR1 DFQATT, CDR2 SNEGSKA (reference sequence). V gave up 5 bases and J gave up 6 bases, with 19 bases separating them. The CDR3 region is CSAGRGLGNAEAFF. The DNA of the CDR3 is TGCAGTGCTGGACGAGGACTAGGGAATGCTGAAGCTTTCTTT.

The chain joins TRBV14 to TRBJ1-6, with 10 bases that match TRBD1. The V gene end was trimmed by 3 bases and the J gene end by 13 bases; junction bases not matched to a gene: 12. The CDR3 extends over 16 amino acids. CDR1 SGHDN and CDR2 FVKESK come from the germline V gene. CDR3 bases: TGTGCCAGCAGCCAGGGGACAGGGGCCTATAATGCTCCCCTCCACTTT. Amino acids: CASSQGTGAYNAPLHF. Full variable domain (rest looked up from reference TRBV14 and TRBJ1-6): EAGVTQFPSHSVIEKGQTVTLRCDPISGHDNLYWYRRVMGKEIKFLLHFVKESKQDESGMPNNRFLAERTGGTYSTLKVQPAELEDSGVYFCASSQGTGAYNAPLHFGNGTRLTVT.

This clonotype was detected many times. The chain is built from TRBV29-1 and TRBJ2-7, with D hard to call. The CDR3 contains 12 residues. V lost 4 bases, J lost 3 bases, and 10 bases lay in between. The germline gives CDR1 SQVTM, CDR2 ANQGSEA. CDR3 amino acids: CSVGGSFYEQYF. In nucleotides, the CDR3 is TGCAGCGTTGGTGGCAGCTTCTACGAGCAGTACTTC.

The rearrangement links TRBV11-2 to TRBJ2-5; D gene ambiguous. Germline-derived CDR1 and CDR2 are SGHAT and FQNNGV. Deletions cut 1 base from V and 2 bases from J, with 14 bases between. The CDR3 runs to 16 residues. The CDR3 spells CASSLGVVRRQETQYF. The CDR3 DNA is TGTGCCAGCAGCTTAGGAGTGGTCAGGAGACAAGAGACCCAGTACTTC.

V usage is TRBV5-4 and J usage is TRBJ2-1; D remains ambiguous. CDR1 is SGHNT, CDR2 YYREEE, per germline (reference sequence). V lost 2 bases, J lost 3 bases, and 6 bases lay in between. The CDR3 extends over 13 amino acids. This CDR3 reads CASSFGNYNEQFF. The DNA for the CDR3 is TGTGCCAGCAGCTTTGGGAACTACAATGAGCAGTTCTTC.

As to this clonotype: A much larger clone lies one base from this, so it may be a read error. The chain employs TRBV5-1 and TRBJ2-7; D gene unclear. The CDR3 spans 15 residues. CDR1 is SGHRS and CDR2 is YFSETQ in the germline V gene. CDR3 nucleotides: TGTGCCAGCAGCCAAAGTAGGCTCCAGCGCCTATGGCAGTACTTC. It translates to CASSQSRLQRLWQYF. Full variable domain (outside the CDR3, taken from reference TRBV5-1 and TRBJ2-7): KAGVTQTPRYLIKTRGQQVTLSCSPISGHRSVSWYQQTPGQGLQFLFEYFSETQRNKGNFPGRFSGRQFSNSRSEMNVSTLELGDSALYLCASSQSRLQRLWQYFGPGTRLTVT.

This chain joins TRBV11-2 and TRBJ2-1; possible D gene TRBD2, 6 bases. V was cut by 4 bases and J by 10 bases, with 32 bases left in between. The CDR3 has 19 residues. The germline V gene encodes CDR1 SGHAT and CDR2 FQNNGV. As DNA, the CDR3 is TGTGCCAGCAGCTCTAGCCCCCCGGGGGACCCCGTCAGGACTTGGGAGCAGTTCTTC. It specifies CASSSSPPGDPVRTWEQFF.